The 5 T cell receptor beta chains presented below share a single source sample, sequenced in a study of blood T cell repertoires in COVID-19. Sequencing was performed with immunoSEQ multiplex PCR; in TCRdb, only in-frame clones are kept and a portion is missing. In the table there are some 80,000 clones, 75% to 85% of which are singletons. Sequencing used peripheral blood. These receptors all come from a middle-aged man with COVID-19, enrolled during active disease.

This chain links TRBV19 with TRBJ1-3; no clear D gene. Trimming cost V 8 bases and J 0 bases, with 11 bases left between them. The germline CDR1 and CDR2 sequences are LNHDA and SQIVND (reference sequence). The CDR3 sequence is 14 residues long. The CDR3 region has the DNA TGTGCCAGTGAACAGATCCCCTCTGGAAACACCATATATTTT. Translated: CASEQIPSGNTIYF.

The CDR3 protein is CASSLGQNNEQFF. CDR3 DNA sequence: TGTGCCAGCAGCTTAGGGCAGAACAATGAGCAGTTCTTC. The rearrangement joins TRBV7-8 to TRBJ2-1; no definite D call. Looked up from germline, CDR1 is SGHVS and CDR2 is FQNEAQ. The CDR3 is 13 amino acids. V lost 1 base and J 5 bases, leaving 6 bases between the germline ends. The full variable domain, its missing parts supplied by reference TRBV7-8 and TRBJ2-1, is GAGVSQSPRYKVAKRGQDVALRCDPISGHVSLFWYQQALGQGPEFLTYFQNEAQLDKSGLPSDRFFAERPEGSVSTLKIQRTQQEDSAVYLCASSLGQNNEQFFGPGTRLTVL.

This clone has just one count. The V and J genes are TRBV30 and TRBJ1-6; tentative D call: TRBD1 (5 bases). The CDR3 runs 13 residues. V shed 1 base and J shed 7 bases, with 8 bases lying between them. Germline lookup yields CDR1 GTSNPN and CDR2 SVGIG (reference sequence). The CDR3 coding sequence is TGTGCCTGGAGTGGGGGGGACAATTCACCCCTCCACTTT. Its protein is CAWSGGDNSPLHF. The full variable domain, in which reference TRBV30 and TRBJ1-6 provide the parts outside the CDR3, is SQTIHQWPATLVQPVGSPLSLECTVEGTSNPNLYWYRQAAGRGLQLLFYSVGIGQISSEVPQNLSASRPQDRQFILSSKKLLLSDSGFYLCAWSGGDNSPLHFGNGTRLTVT.

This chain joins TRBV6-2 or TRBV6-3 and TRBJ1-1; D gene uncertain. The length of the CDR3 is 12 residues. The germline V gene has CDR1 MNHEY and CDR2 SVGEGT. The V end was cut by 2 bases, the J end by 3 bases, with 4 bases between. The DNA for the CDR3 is TGTGCCAGCAGTTACCGTTACACTGAAGCTTTCTTT. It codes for CASSYRYTEAFF.

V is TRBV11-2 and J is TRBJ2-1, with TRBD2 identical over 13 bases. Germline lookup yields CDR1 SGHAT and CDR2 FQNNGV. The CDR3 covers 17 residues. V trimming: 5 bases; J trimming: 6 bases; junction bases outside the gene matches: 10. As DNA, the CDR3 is TGTGCCAGCAGCCAGACTAGCGGGAGGCCCAATTTCAATGAGCAGTTCTTC. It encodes CASSQTSGRPNFNEQFF. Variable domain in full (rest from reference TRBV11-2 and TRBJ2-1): EAGVAQSPRYKIIEKRQSVAFWCNPISGHATLYWYQQILGQGPKLLIQFQNNGVVDDSQLPKDRFSAERLKGVDSTLKIQPAKLEDSAVYLCASSQTSGRPNFNEQFFGPGTRLTVL.